The present T cell receptor beta chain was sequenced within a study of blood T cell repertoires in COVID-19. At the level of the study: Researchers got acute and convalescent COVID-19 samples from the United States, Italy and Spain. Sample material is recorded as cDNA or gDNA derived from T cells, B-cell-depleted T cells, or PBMCs.

Source study methods: Amplification from reference gene primers served as the basis for estimated nucleated cell counts. Only in-frame clones appear in the TCRdb table, and some are missing; sequencing was by immunoSEQ multiplex PCR. The DNA gave D and trimming, while V, J and clone size come from that table. The sample lists approximately 190,000 clones; about four fifths were seen once. With 6 bases removed from V and 6 bases from J, the gap between germline ends came to 9 bases. The V gene's germline CDR1 is SGHNT and CDR2 YYREEE (reference sequence). The CDR3 covers 12 residues. This sequence originates from a middle-aged woman with acute or convalescent COVID-19. V usage is TRBV5-4 and J usage is TRBJ2-2, with TRBD1 as a possible D gene (5 bases). Sequenced: peripheral blood. The chain's CDR3 is CASTMGPGELFF. The CDR3 DNA reads TGTGCCAGCACCATGGGGCCCGGGGAGCTGTTTTTT.